This TCR beta chain was sequenced in a study of PD-1 blockade in classical Hodgkin lymphoma. Study observations and caveats: Newly diagnosed patients had baseline TCR diversity that was reportedly lower than that of healthy donors.

With respect to this clone: The antigen is undetermined.

The sample's time point: cycle 4 day 1 (C4D1), after 6 weeks of nivolumab. All trial patients relapsed after autologous stem cell transplantation. The study purified CD4+ T cells from thawed PBMCs using magnetic negative selection. Best responses fell into complete response, partial response or progressive disease. Assay used: immunoSEQ multiplex PCR; TCRdb lists only in-frame clones, some missing. Among 30,000 or so clones listed, around 80% were seen once. The receptor comes from a human donor with classical Hodgkin lymphoma. The sample in question was CD4+ T cells from blood, obtained before the fourth cycle of nivolumab.

CDR3 in DNA: TGCAGCGTTGAAGATCGGTTCTTGGACTCTGGAAACACCATATATTTT. This encodes CSVEDRFLDSGNTIYF. The chain has TRBV29-1 and TRBJ1-3; D is ambiguous. This CDR3 comprises 16 residues. The germline V gene encodes CDR1 SQVTM and CDR2 ANQGSEA. V lost 0 bases to trimming and J lost 0 bases, with 12 bases between them.